This TCR beta chain was identified in a study of identical twins. CDR1 and CDR2 (germline): SEHNR, FQNEAQ (reference sequence). V lost 4 bases to trimming and J lost 10 bases; unmatched junction nucleotides: 8. CDR3 length: 14 amino acids. TCRdb redid the calling of the 5' RACE reads with MiXCR, one entry per CDR3 protein. The table lists under 300,000 distinct CDR3 sequences, about 13% of them singletons. In addition, the sample was reused for a study of yellow fever vaccine responses in identical twins.

J is TRBJ2-1 and V is TRBV7-9, with 9 nucleotides matching TRBD2. Input material: memory (CD45RO+) T cells sorted from blood. This receptor was taken from a woman younger than 30 in good health. In DNA, the CDR3 is TGTGCCAGCAGCTCTTCACTAGCGGGCCAGGAGCAGTTCTTC. As protein: CASSSSLAGQEQFF.